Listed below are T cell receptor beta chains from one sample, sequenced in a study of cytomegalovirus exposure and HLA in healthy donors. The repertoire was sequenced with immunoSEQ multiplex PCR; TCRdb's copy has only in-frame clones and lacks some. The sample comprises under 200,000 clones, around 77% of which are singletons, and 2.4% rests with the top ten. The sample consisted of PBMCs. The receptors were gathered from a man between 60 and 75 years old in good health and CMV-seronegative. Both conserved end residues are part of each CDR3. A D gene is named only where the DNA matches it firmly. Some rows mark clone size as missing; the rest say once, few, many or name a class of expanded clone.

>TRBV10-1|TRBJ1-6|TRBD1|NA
CASSLDRGDSPLNF
TGCGCCAGCTCCCTCGACAGGGGGGATTCACCCCTCAACTTT
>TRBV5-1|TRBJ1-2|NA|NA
CASSRRRGSNYGYPF
TGCGCCAGCAGTCGTCGAAGGGGGTCAAACTATGGCTACCCCTTC
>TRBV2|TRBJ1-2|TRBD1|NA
CASSNPEQGASSGYTF
TGTGCCAGCAGCAATCCGGAACAGGGGGCGAGTTCTGGCTACACCTTC
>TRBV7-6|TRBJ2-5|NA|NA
CASSSRSRQETQYF
TGTGCCAGCAGCTCGAGGTCACGCCAAGAGACCCAGTACTTC
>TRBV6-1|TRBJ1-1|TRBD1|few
CASDRGLGEAFF
TGTGCCAGCGACAGGGGGCTTGGTGAAGCTTTCTTT
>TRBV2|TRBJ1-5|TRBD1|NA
CASSGQGFQPQHF
TGTGCCAGCAGTGGACAGGGGTTTCAGCCCCAGCATTTT
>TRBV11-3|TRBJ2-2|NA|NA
CASSLDSSAYTGELFF
TGTGCCAGCAGCTTAGATTCGAGCGCCTACACCGGGGAGCTGTTTTTT
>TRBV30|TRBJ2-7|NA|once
CAWTMSGSYEQYF
TGTGCCTGGACGATGTCGGGGTCCTACGAGCAGTACTTC
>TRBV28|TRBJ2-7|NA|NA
CASSPHKKYEQYF
TGTGCCAGCAGTCCCCACAAAAAGTACGAGCAGTACTTC
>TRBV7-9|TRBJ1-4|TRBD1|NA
CASSLVSGTENEKLFF
TGTGCCAGCAGCTTAGTTTCCGGGACAGAAAATGAAAAACTGTTTTTT
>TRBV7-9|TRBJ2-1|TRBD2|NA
CSSYGGSSYNEQFF
TGTTCCAGCTACGGCGGGAGCTCCTACAATGAGCAGTTCTTC
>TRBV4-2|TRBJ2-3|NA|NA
CASSQEVRGPTDTQYF
TGTGCCAGCAGCCAAGAGGTGCGGGGGCCCACAGATACGCAGTATTTT
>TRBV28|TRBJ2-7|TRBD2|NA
CASSLRRGGNEQYF
TGTGCCAGCAGTTTACGGCGGGGGGGGAACGAGCAGTACTTC
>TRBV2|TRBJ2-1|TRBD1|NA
CASTPTGGGYNEQFF
TGTGCCAGCACCCCGACAGGGGGTGGCTACAATGAGCAGTTCTTC
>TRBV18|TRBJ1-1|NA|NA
CASSTGQGIYTEAFF
TGTGCCAGCTCTACCGGTCAGGGTATCTACACTGAAGCTTTCTTT
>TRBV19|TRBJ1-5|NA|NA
CASRLGGGDRNQPQHF
TGTGCCAGTAGACTGGGCGGGGGAGATCGCAATCAGCCCCAGCATTTT
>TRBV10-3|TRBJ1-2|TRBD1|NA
CATWQDRTNYGYPF
TGTGCCACCTGGCAGGACAGGACTAACTATGGCTACCCCTTC
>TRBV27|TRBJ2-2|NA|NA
CASSLKRSGELFF
TGTGCCAGCAGTTTAAAGCGGTCCGGGGAGCTGTTTTTT
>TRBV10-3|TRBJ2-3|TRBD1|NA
CAISGRDRDFTDTQYF
TGTGCCATCAGTGGGCGGGACAGGGATTTCACAGATACGCAGTATTTT
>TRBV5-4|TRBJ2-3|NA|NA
CASSLGLGTDTQYF
TGTGCCAGCAGCTTGGGGCTAGGTACAGATACGCAGTATTTT